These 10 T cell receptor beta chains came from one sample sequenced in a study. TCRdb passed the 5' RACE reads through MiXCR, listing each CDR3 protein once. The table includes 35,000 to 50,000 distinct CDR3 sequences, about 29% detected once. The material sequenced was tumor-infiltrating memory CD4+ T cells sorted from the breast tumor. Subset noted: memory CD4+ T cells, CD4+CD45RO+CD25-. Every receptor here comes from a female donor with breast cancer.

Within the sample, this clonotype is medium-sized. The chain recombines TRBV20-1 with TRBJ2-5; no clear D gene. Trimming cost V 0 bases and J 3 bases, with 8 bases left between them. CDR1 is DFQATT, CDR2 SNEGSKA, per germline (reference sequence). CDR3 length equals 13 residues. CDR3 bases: TGCAGTGCTAGAGACAGTATGAAAGAGACCCAGTACTTC. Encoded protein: CSARDSMKETQYF.

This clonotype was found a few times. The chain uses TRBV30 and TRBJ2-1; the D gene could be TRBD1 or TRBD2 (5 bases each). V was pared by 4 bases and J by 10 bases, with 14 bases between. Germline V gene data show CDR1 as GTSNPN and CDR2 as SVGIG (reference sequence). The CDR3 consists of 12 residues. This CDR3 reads CAWTWDRREQFF. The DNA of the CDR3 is TGTGCCTGGACCTGGGACCGTCGGGAGCAGTTCTTC.

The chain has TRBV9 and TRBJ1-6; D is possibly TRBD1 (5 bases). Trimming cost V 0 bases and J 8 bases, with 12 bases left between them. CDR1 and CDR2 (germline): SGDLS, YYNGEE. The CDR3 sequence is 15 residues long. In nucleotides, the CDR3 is TGTGCCAGCAGCGTAGAGGCGGGGGGGGATTCACCCCTCCACTTT. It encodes CASSVEAGGDSPLHF.

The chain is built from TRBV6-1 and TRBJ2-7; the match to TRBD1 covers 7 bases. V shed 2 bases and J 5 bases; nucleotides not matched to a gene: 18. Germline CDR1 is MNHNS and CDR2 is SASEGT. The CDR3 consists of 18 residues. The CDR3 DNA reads TGTGCCAGCAGTGAAATTCTGCCGGGACAGAGGGCCACCCACGAGCAGTACTTC. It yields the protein CASSEILPGQRATHEQYF.

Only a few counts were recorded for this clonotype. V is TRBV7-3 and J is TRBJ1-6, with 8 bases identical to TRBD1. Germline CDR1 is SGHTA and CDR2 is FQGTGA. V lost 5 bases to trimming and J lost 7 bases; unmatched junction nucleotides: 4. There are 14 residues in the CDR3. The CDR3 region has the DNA TGTGCCAGCAGCCATCGGGACAGGAATTCACCCCTCCACTTT. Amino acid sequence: CASSHRDRNSPLHF.

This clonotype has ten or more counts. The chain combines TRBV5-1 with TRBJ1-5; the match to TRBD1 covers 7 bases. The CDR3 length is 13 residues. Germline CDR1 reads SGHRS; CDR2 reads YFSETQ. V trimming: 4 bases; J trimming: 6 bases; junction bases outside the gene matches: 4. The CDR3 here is CASSQRGPQPQHF. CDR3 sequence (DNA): TGCGCCAGCAGCCAAAGGGGGCCTCAGCCCCAGCATTTT.

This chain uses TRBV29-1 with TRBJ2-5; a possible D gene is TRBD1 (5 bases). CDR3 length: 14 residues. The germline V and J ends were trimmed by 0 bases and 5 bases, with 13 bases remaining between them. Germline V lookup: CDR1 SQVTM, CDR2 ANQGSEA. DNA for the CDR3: TGCAGCGTTGAAGATGGTAGGGGTGTCGAGACCCAGTACTTC. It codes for CSVEDGRGVETQYF.

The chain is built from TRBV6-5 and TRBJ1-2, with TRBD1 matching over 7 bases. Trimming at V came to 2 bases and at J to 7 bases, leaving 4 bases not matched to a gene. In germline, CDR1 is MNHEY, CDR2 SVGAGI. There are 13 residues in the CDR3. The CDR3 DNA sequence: TGTGCCAGCAGTTACACAGACAGGGCTGGCTACACCTTC. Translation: CASSYTDRAGYTF.

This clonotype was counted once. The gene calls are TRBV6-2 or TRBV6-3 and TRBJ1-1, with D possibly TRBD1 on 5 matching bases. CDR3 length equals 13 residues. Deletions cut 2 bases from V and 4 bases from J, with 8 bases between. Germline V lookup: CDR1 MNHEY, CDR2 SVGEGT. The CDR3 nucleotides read TGTGCCAGCAGTTACACGGGGGGCACTGAAGCTTTCTTT. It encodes CASSYTGGTEAFF.

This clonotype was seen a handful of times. The CDR3 sequence: CASSEWDRVKETQYF. The CDR3 DNA sequence: TGTGCCAGCAGTGAATGGGACAGGGTAAAAGAGACCCAGTACTTC. The V and J genes are TRBV25-1 and TRBJ2-5; 9 bases map to TRBD1. Unmatched junction bases numbered 3, after V lost 1 base and J lost 3 bases. CDR1 is MGHDK and CDR2 is SYGVNS in the germline V gene. There are 15 residues in the CDR3. Based on the CDR3 plus reference TRBV25-1 and TRBJ2-5, the full variable domain is EADIYQTPRYLVIGTGKKITLECSQTMGHDKMYWYQQDPGMELHLIHYSYGVNSTEKGDLSSESTVSRIRTEHFPLTLESARPSHTSQYLCASSEWDRVKETQYFGPGTRLLVL.